These T cell receptor beta chains were read from a single sample in a study of T cell responses to AZD1222 COVID-19 vaccine. Sequencing used immunoSEQ multiplex PCR; TCRdb keeps in-frame clones, though not all of them. This sample has fewer than 200,000 clones, with about 91% found just once. Sample: peripheral blood, taken on day 0 of AZD1222 vaccination. These TCRs come from an adult in good health. Both conserved end residues are part of each CDR3. Each record gives: CDR3 protein, CDR3 DNA, D gene, J gene, clone size, V gene. A D gene is named only where the DNA matches it firmly. Size is stated for part of the rows, as once, few or many counts, or as a class when the clone is expanded.

CASSRAGVSYEQYF TGCGCCAGCAGCCGAGCGGGAGTTTCTTACGAGCAGTACTTC TRBD2 TRBJ2-7 . TRBV4-3
CASSPWGGTMNTEAFF TGTGCCAGCAGTCCTTGGGGCGGGACTATGAACACTGAAGCTTTCTTT . TRBJ1-1 . TRBV2
CASSQAGSYNEQFF TGCGCCAGCAGCCAAGCGGGCTCCTACAATGAGCAGTTCTTC . TRBJ2-1 . TRBV4-1
CASPSKENTEAFF TGTGCCAGCCCGAGCAAAGAAAACACTGAAGCTTTCTTT . TRBJ1-1 once TRBV3-1/TRBV3-2
CAIGTGGTEAFF TGTGCCATCGGAACAGGGGGCACTGAAGCTTTCTTT TRBD1 TRBJ1-1 . TRBV10-3
CASSQGLAGFSYEQYF TGTGCCAGCAGCCAAGGACTAGCGGGGTTCTCCTACGAGCAGTACTTC TRBD2 TRBJ2-7 . TRBV3-1/TRBV3-2
CASSTRGSNQPQHF TGTGCCAGCAGTACCCGCGGGAGCAATCAGCCCCAGCATTTT . TRBJ1-5 . TRBV6-6
CATARAGNTIYF TGTGCCACCGCCAGGGCCGGAAACACCATATATTTT . TRBJ1-3 . TRBV19
CASSVGSSGELFF TGTGCCAGCAGCGTAGGTAGTTCCGGGGAGCTGTTTTTT . TRBJ2-2 . TRBV9
CASSLWARSTDTQYF TGTGCCAGCAGTTTATGGGCTCGAAGCACAGATACGCAGTATTTT . TRBJ2-3 once TRBV27
CASRPGTVEDEAFF TGTGCCAGTAGACCAGGTACCGTGGAAGATGAAGCTTTCTTT . TRBJ1-1 . TRBV19
CASSILKGQPNQPQHF TGTGCCAGTAGTATCCTCAAGGGACAGCCAAATCAGCCCCAGCATTTT TRBD1 TRBJ1-5 . TRBV19
CASTLVTGYTGELFF TGTGCCAGCACCCTCGTTACAGGGTACACCGGGGAGCTGTTTTTT . TRBJ2-2 . TRBV27
CASTRLNGNTIYF TGTGCCAGCACTCGGCTAAATGGAAACACCATATATTTT . TRBJ1-3 . TRBV12-3/TRBV12-4
CASSLNRITMNTEAFF TGTGCCAGCAGCTTGAACAGGATTACAATGAACACTGAAGCTTTCTTT . TRBJ1-1 . TRBV11-2
CASCAGGRGQTQYF TGTGCCAGTTGTGCAGGGGGCAGGGGTCAGACCCAGTACTTC TRBD1 TRBJ2-5 . TRBV19
CASSPSAASNQPQHF TGTGCCAGTAGCCCTTCCGCGGCTAGCAATCAGCCCCAGCATTTT . TRBJ1-5 . TRBV19
CASSLGMPETNFYGYTF TGTGCCAGCAGCTTAGGGATGCCAGAGACAAATTTCTATGGCTACACCTTC . TRBJ1-2 . TRBV7-2
CASSLSGNTIYF TGTGCCAGCAGCTTAAGCGGAAACACCATATATTTT . TRBJ1-3 . TRBV11-2
CASSSRRTENSPLHF TGTGCCAGCAGCTCTAGGAGGACAGAAAATTCACCCCTCCACTTT . TRBJ1-6 . TRBV7-2
CASRVQGVGRETQYF TGTGCCAGCAGGGTACAGGGTGTGGGGAGGGAGACCCAGTACTTC . TRBJ2-5 . TRBV6-5
CASSFVRATGATNEQYF TGTGCCAGCAGTTTTGTTAGGGCAACAGGGGCAACCAACGAGCAGTACTTC TRBD1 TRBJ2-7 . TRBV27
CASRGQGDTEAFF TGTGCCAGTAGGGGACAGGGGGACACTGAAGCTTTCTTT TRBD1 TRBJ1-1 once TRBV19
CASSQFGPGASNQPQHF TGTGCCAGCAGCCAATTTGGTCCGGGGGCGAGCAATCAGCCCCAGCATTTT . TRBJ1-5 . TRBV16
CASSYRGLSEQYF TGTGCCAGCAGTTATAGGGGACTAAGCGAGCAGTACTTC TRBD2 TRBJ2-7 . TRBV6-5
CASSDRRTQETQYF TGTGCCAGCAGCGACCGACGGACCCAAGAGACCCAGTACTTC . TRBJ2-5 few TRBV11-3
CASSLDNYGYTF TGTGCCAGCAGCTTGGATAACTATGGCTACACCTTC . TRBJ1-2 . TRBV5-6
CASASGSSYEQYF TGCGCCAGCGCCTCGGGAAGCTCCTACGAGCAGTACTTC . TRBJ2-7 . TRBV5-1
CASSLWTHAYEQYF TGTGCCAGCAGCTTGTGGACTCACGCCTACGAGCAGTACTTC . TRBJ2-7 . TRBV5-6
CASSRTGVGEKLFF TGCGCCAGCAGTAGGACAGGAGTAGGTGAAAAACTGTTTTTT TRBD1 TRBJ1-4 . TRBV5-1
CASSLTGVYGYTF TGTGCCAGCAGCTTGACAGGGGTTTATGGCTACACCTTC TRBD1 TRBJ1-2 . TRBV5-8
CASSATRGTEAFF TGTGCCAGCAGCGCTACCCGGGGAACTGAAGCTTTCTTT . TRBJ1-1 . TRBV9
CASSGGGAYEQYF TGTGCCAGTAGTGGAGGGGGGGCCTACGAGCAGTACTTC . TRBJ2-7 . TRBV19
CASSSSGLAHEQYF TGTGCCAGCAGTTCTTCCGGACTAGCACATGAGCAGTACTTC TRBD2 TRBJ2-7 . TRBV28
CASSYPGTVYGYTF TGTGCCAGCAGTTACCCCGGGACAGTATATGGCTACACCTTC TRBD1 TRBJ1-2 . TRBV6-2/TRBV6-3
CASSQEPLAKPQHF TGCGCCAGCAGCCAAGAGCCCCTCGCGAAGCCCCAGCATTTT . TRBJ1-5 . TRBV4-1
CASSPDTNYGYTF TGTGCCAGCTCACCAGACACCAACTATGGCTACACCTTC . TRBJ1-2 . TRBV18
CASVASTSGSYTQYF TGCGCCAGCGTGGCCTCGACTAGCGGGAGTTATACGCAGTATTTT TRBD2 TRBJ2-3 . TRBV10-2
CASSRLNTEAFF TGTGCCAGCAGCAGGTTGAACACTGAAGCTTTCTTT . TRBJ1-1 . TRBV9
CASSLGQREAFF TGTGCCAGCAGCTTAGGCCAAAGAGAAGCTTTCTTT . TRBJ1-1 . TRBV7-9
CASAPRTGFTDEQFF TGTGCCAGCGCGCCGAGGACAGGGTTTACAGATGAGCAGTTCTTC TRBD1 TRBJ2-1 few TRBV5-4
CASSFSSSGANVLTF TGTGCCAGCAGCTTCTCAAGCTCTGGGGCCAACGTCCTGACTTTC . TRBJ2-6 . TRBV7-2
CASSPHRTERNTEAFF TGTGCCAGCAGCCCTCACCGAACCGAGCGCAACACTGAAGCTTTCTTT . TRBJ1-1 . TRBV6-2/TRBV6-3
CASRGFEAFF TGCGCCAGCAGGGGTTTTGAAGCTTTCTTT . TRBJ1-1 once TRBV10-2
CSVRTGEIYEASYTF TGCAGCGTGAGGACAGGGGAAATATACGAAGCGAGCTACACCTTC TRBD1 TRBJ1-2 . TRBV29-1
CATSDRGPSYEQYF TGTGCCACCAGTGATCGGGGTCCCTCCTACGAGCAGTACTTC . TRBJ2-7 once TRBV24-1
CATSDGPNTGELFF TGTGCCACCAGTGATGGTCCGAACACCGGGGAGCTGTTTTTT . TRBJ2-2 . TRBV24-1
CSARDLHEQFF TGCAGTGCTAGAGATCTTCATGAGCAGTTCTTC . TRBJ2-1 . TRBV20-1
CATGLASTDTQYF TGTGCCACAGGACTAGCGAGCACAGATACGCAGTATTTT TRBD2 TRBJ2-3 once TRBV24-1
CASSYSPRQHNEKLFF TGTGCCAGCAGTTACTCGCCCCGACAGCATAATGAAAAACTGTTTTTT . TRBJ1-4 . TRBV6-5
CASSPRQGVRGNTEAFF TGCGCCAGCAGCCCTCGACAGGGAGTGAGGGGAAACACTGAAGCTTTCTTT TRBD1 TRBJ1-1 . TRBV5-1